One TCR beta chain is described in this entry. The antigen this receptor binds is unknown. Base qualities are not provided; no much larger clone lies one nucleotide away. Including the terminal cysteine and phenylalanine, the CDR3 comprises 16 residues. Only the CDR3 DNA stays, 48 bases, in frame from base 1. According to the germline V gene, CDR1 reads KGHSH and CDR2 reads LQKENI. Trimmed from V: 4 bases; trimmed from J: 4 bases; junction bases lacking a gene match: 8. The sample is drawn from a study of T cell changes during pregnancy in multiple sclerosis (dated by TCRdb to between 2018 and 2021). General notes on the study: The study examined how the T cell repertoire changed over the course of pregnancy in women with multiple sclerosis.

The library relied on the immunoSEQ multiplex PCR assay. The table was pulled from immuneACCESS by TCRdb, which kept in-frame rearrangements only. Such tables lose some clones; where checked, under half of the loss comes from unresolved V genes, and the rest has no known cause. This sample lists 30,000 to 45,000 clones; 88% were detected once. Jointly, the top ten make up approximately 0.5% of the sample. The sequencing used CD4+ T cells from peripheral blood mononuclear cells, collected in the first trimester of pregnancy. The rearranged chain carries TRBV18 and TRBJ1-1, with TRBD1 identical over 11 junction bases. This TCR was recovered from a female donor with multiple sclerosis, enrolled in a pregnancy study. The DNA sequence is given as TGTGCCAGCTCACATACCGGGACAGGGGGTCCCACTGAAGCTTTCTTT. Protein translation: CASSHTGTGGPTEAFF. Reference TRBV18 and TRBJ1-1 genes cover what lies past the CDR3, so the full variable domain is NAGVMQNPRHLVRRRGQEARLRCSPMKGHSHVYWYRQLPEEGLKFMVYLQKENIIDESGMPKERFSAEFPKEGPSILRIQQVVRGDSAAYFCASSHTGTGGPTEAFFGQGTRLTVV.